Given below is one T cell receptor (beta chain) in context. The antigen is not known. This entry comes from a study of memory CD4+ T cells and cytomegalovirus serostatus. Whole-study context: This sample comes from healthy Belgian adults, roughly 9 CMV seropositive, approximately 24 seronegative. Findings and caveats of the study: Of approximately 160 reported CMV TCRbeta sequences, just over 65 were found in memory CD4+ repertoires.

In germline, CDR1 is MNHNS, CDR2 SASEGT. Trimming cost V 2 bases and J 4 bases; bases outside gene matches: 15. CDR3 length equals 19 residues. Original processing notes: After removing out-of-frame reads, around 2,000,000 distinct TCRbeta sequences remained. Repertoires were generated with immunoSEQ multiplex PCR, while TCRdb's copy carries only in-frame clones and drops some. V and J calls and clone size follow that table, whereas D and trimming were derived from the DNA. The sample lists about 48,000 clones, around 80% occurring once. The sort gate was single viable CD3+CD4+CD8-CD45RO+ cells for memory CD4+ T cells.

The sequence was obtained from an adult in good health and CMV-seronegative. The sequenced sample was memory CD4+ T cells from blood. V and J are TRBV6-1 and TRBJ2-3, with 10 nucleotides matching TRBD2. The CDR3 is CASSEKGLAGVNRADTQYF. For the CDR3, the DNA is TGTGCCAGCAGTGAAAAGGGTCTAGCGGGGGTTAATCGGGCAGATACGCAGTATTTT.